This TCR beta chain was sequenced for a study of CDR3 diversity in severe acne. TCRdb independently ran MiXCR on the PCR reads; one entry per CDR3 protein. The table lists about 85,000 distinct CDR3 sequences, around 50% of them singletons, with about a tenth in the top ten. With 7 bases removed from V and 8 bases from J, the gap between germline ends came to 20 bases. CDR1 and CDR2 (germline): MNHEY, SVGAGI. The CDR3 contains 14 residues. Concerning this clonotype: This is likely a read error, given that the CDR3 carries no conserved phenylalanine or tryptophan at its end.

Sequencing was performed on blood. The TCR was taken from a male donor in good health, serving as a control. The chain uses TRBV6-5 and TRBJ1-1, with unresolved D. CDR3 nucleotides: TGTGCCAGCACCAAGACCGGAGCCCCTACCGAAGCTTTCTCT. The encoded protein is CASTKTGAPTEAFS.